This entry is about one T cell receptor (beta chain). Its target antigen remains unknown. No per-base quality is available; no much larger clone lies one base away. To prepare the library, 3' RACE was applied. TCR libraries were built from RNA using a 3' RACE protocol with unique molecular identifiers to correct PCR amplification bias. As many as 12 amplicon libraries were pooled and then sequenced on an Illumina MiSeq using v2 2x250 paired-end chemistry. As for how the authors treated the data: Reads were processed with Decombinator to assign V and J genes and CDR3, with barcode-based error and PCR bias correction. Repertoires were subsampled to equal depth before Gini coefficient calculation using the R ineq package. Three approaches were used to assess CDR3 similarity: GLIPH, Hamming distance and a shared triplet metric. TCRdb applied fastp at Q25 and MiXCR to the public reads, then kept only in-frame beta chains. Here each entry gathers all rows of one CDR3 protein and keeps the most common genes and DNA. The V and J calls shown here were made by TCRdb, not taken from the authors' results. This sample holds approximately 89,000 distinct CDR3 sequences; less than 7% were observed only once. About 1.1% of the sample lies in the top ten.

The intended sense of this specimen's treatment or condition label: PENTA 11 planned treatment interruption arm or continuous ART arm. The participants were children from the United Kingdom between 2 and 15 years old who had been on ART with at least three drugs for 24 weeks or longer. Cryopreserved PBMCs containing at least 5 million viable cells were required, and four candidate patients were excluded because of low viable PBMC yield. Using a FACSAria III cell sorter, naive CD4+ CD45RA+ CD45RO- T cells were FACS-sorted out of thawed PBMCs. After sorting, the cells were fixed and RNA was extracted first with the RNeasy FFPE kit and then with the RNeasy Micro kit. The data were obtained in a study of HIV-infected children after antiretroviral therapy interruption (dated by TCRdb to the late 2010s). About the investigation overall: Eight children, all with CD4+ count above 500 and viral load below 50 copies/ml, were included, of whom four were on planned treatment interruption and four were on continuous treatment. Exposure to EBV and CMV had been recorded for most participating children. Interruption-arm samples came from week 0, week 12, end of interruption (week 24 or 48), and about 3 years after study end. A median age of around 10 years was recorded in the interruption group, and a median age of around 8 years was recorded in the continuous treatment group. In the continuous-treatment arm, samples from corresponding weeks 0, 48 and 150 were analyzed. TCR repertoires were compared between children on planned treatment interruption and children on continuous antiretroviral treatment, alongside thymic output measurements.

The full study reports these points: Minor non-naive CD45RA+ populations such as EMRA or stem memory cells might have been included among the sorted CD45RA+ naive cells. In naive CD4+ repertoires of PTI patients, CDR3 sharing between time points fell after interruption began; many sequences were shared between end of interruption and 3 years later. An increase in the naive CD4+ Gini coefficient was observed by the end of treatment interruption, suggesting clonal expansion, and a return to baseline was observed by 3 years. The low number of patients is regarded as a limitation, and the data should be interpreted with caution.

This receptor was obtained from a pool of human donors with HIV. The source was CD45RA+ CD4+ T cells from PBMCs, pooled from several time points, collected from a donor given antiretroviral therapy, either interrupted or continuous. According to the study, the label for this sample's cell subset or site signals: naive CD4+ CD45RA+ CD45RO- T cells.

The DNA reads as follows: TGTGCCAGCAGGTTACGTTGGGACGGGGCCAACGTCCTGACTTTC. Its coded protein is CASRLRWDGANVLTF. The sequence joins TRBV28 to TRBJ2-6, with a tentative D call of TRBD1 or TRBD2, each matching 5 bases. Taken from cysteine to phenylalanine, the CDR3 has 15 residues. Only the CDR3 region is kept as DNA, spanning 45 bases read in frame from base 1. The junction shows trimming of 6 bases on V and 4 bases on J, plus 13 bases between the germline ends. The germline V gene provides CDR1 MDHEN and CDR2 SYDVKM.